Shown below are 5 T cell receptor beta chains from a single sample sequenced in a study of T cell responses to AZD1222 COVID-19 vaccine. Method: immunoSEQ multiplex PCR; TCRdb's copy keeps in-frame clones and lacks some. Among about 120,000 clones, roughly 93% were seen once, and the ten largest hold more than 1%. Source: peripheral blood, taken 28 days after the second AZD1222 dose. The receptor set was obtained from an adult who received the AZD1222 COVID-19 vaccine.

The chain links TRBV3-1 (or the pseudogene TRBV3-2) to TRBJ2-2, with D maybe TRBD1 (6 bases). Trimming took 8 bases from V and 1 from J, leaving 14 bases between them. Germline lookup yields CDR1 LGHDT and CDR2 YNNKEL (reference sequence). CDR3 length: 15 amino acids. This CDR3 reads CASRVRGMNTGELFF. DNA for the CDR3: TGTGCCAGCCGAGTTAGGGGGATGAACACCGGGGAGCTGTTTTTT.

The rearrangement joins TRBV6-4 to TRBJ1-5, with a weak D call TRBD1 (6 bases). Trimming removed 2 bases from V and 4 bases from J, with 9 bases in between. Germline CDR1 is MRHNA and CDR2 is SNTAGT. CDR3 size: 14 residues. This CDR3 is CASSDGRGNQPQHF. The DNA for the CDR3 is TGTGCCAGCAGTGACGGCAGGGGAAATCAGCCCCAGCATTTT.

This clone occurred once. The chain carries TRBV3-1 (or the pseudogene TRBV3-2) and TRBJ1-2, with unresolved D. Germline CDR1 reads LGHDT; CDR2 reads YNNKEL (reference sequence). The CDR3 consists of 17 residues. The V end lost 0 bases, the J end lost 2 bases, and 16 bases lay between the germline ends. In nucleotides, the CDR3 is TGTGCCAGCAGCCAAGATCCCCCAGGTTTCGAAAACTATGGCTACACCTTC. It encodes CASSQDPPGFENYGYTF.

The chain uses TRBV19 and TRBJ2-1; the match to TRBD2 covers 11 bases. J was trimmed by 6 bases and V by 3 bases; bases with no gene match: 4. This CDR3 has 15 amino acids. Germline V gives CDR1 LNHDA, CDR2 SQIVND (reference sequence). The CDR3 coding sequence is TGTGCCAGTAGTATGACTAGCGGGAAATTCAATGAGCAGTTCTTC. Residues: CASSMTSGKFNEQFF.

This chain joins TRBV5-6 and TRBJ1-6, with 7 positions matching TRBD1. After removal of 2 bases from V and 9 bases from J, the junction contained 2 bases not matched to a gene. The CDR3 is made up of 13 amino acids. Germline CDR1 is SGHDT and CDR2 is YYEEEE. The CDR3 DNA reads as TGTGCCAGCAGCTTCAGGGGGGGTTCACCCCTCCACTTT. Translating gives CASSFRGGSPLHF.